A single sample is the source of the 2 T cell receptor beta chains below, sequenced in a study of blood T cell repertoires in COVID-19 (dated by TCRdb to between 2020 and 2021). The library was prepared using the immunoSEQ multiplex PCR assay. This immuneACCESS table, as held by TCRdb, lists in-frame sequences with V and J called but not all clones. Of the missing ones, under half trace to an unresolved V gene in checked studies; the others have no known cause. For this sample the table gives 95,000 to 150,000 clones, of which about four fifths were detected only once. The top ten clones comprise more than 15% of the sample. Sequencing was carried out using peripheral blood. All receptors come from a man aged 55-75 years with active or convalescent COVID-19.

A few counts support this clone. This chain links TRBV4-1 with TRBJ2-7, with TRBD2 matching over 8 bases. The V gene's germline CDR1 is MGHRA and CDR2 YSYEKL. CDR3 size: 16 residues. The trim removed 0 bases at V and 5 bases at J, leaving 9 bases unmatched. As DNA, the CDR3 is TGCGCCAGCAGCCAAGATGAGGCGGGAGGAGTCGACGAGCAGTACTTC. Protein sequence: CASSQDEAGGVDEQYF.

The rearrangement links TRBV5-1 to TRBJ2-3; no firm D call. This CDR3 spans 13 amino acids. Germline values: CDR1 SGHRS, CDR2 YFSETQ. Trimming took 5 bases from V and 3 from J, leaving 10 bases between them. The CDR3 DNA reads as TGCGCCAGCAGGGCAGGTGGGACAGATACGCAGTATTTT. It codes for CASRAGGTDTQYF.